The 6 T cell receptor beta chains below were found in one sample sequenced in a study of blood T cell repertoires in COVID-19. Libraries were prepared by immunoSEQ multiplex PCR; TCRdb keeps only in-frame clonotypes and omits some of them. The sample consists of about 240,000 clones, about four fifths of them appearing once. Material for sequencing was peripheral blood. These receptors all stem from a woman aged 80 or over with acute or convalescent COVID-19.

In its sample, this clone was seen a few times. This sequence joins TRBV11-3 and TRBJ2-2; TRBD2 matches at 15 bases. With 5 bases clipped from V and 1 base from J, the junction kept 2 bases outside the gene matches. The CDR3 runs 17 residues. Germline values: CDR1 SGHNT, CDR2 YENEEA. CDR3 nucleotide sequence: TGTGCCAGCAGCCCGGGACTAGCGGGGGGGAACACCGGGGAGCTGTTTTTT. Translation: CASSPGLAGGNTGELFF.

The chain has TRBV6-4 and TRBJ1-1, with TRBD1 identical over 8 bases. CDR3 length: 16 amino acids. CDR1 is MRHNA, CDR2 SNTAGT, per germline. The junction had 17 bases not matched to a gene; V was cut back by 8 bases and J by 6 bases. CDR3 in DNA: TGTGCCAGCCTACAGGGACAGGATAATACTCAGCCTGAAGCTTTCTTT. Its protein product is CASLQGQDNTQPEAFF.

This chain connects TRBV18 to TRBJ2-1, with TRBD2 identical over 7 bases. V shed 2 bases, J shed 7 bases, and the junction held 8 bases outside the gene matches. The germline gives CDR1 KGHSH, CDR2 LQKENI. The CDR3 is 15 residues long. The DNA of the CDR3 is TGTGCCAGCTCACCAACATGGGGGACTAATAATGAGCAGTTCTTC. Its translation is CASSPTWGTNNEQFF. Filled out from reference TRBV18 and TRBJ2-1, the complete variable domain reads NAGVMQNPRHLVRRRGQEARLRCSPMKGHSHVYWYRQLPEEGLKFMVYLQKENIIDESGMPKERFSAEFPKEGPSILRIQQVVRGDSAAYFCASSPTWGTNNEQFFGPGTRLTVL.

This clone came up a few times. The chain is built from TRBV7-2 and TRBJ1-5; 8 nucleotides match TRBD1. This CDR3 region has 16 residues. Looked up from germline, CDR1 is SGHTA and CDR2 is FQGNSA. With 5 bases clipped from V and 1 base from J, the junction kept 7 bases outside the gene matches. CDR3 in amino acids: CASSPGQVRSNQPQHF. CDR3 sequence (DNA): TGTGCCAGCAGCCCGGGACAGGTGAGGAGCAATCAGCCCCAGCATTTT.

The gene calls are TRBV2 and TRBJ2-1; 8 nucleotides agree with TRBD2. The CDR3 extends over 15 amino acids. The V gene's germline CDR1 is SNHLY and CDR2 FYNNEI. V gave up 4 bases and J gave up 4 bases; unmatched junction bases: 6. The CDR3 region is CASSVFGGGYNEQFF. The CDR3 nucleotides are TGTGCCAGCAGTGTTTTCGGGGGGGGTTACAATGAGCAGTTCTTC. Full variable domain (missing parts from reference TRBV2 and TRBJ2-1): EPEVTQTPSHQVTQMGQEVILRCVPISNHLYFYWYRQILGQKVEFLVSFYNNEISEKSEIFDDQFSVERPDGSNFTLKIRSTKLEDSAMYFCASSVFGGGYNEQFFGPGTRLTVL.

The rearrangement uses TRBV4-2 and TRBJ1-4; TRBD1 is a possible D gene (6 bases). Germline CDR1 is LGHNA and CDR2 is YNFKEQ. CDR3 length: 14 residues. The V gene lost 0 bases and the J gene lost 13 bases, with 15 bases spanning the gap. The CDR3 sequence is CASSQEVGGKGLFF. As DNA, the CDR3 is TGTGCCAGCAGCCAAGAAGTAGGGGGAAAGGGACTGTTTTTT.